The present TCR beta chain was sequenced within a study of control samples from healthy donors and cancer patients. CDR1 and CDR2 (germline): SEHNR, FQNEAQ (reference sequence). V lost 7 bases and J lost 10; bases outside the gene matches: 16. The CDR3 runs to 15 residues. The table came from immunoSEQ multiplex PCR; TCRdb's copy has only in-frame clones and leaves some out. The table lists more than 100,000 clones, about 89% of them singletons. Sequencing input: blood. This sequence originates from a woman aged 18-29 years in good health. The chain uses TRBV7-9 and TRBJ2-3; 8 positions agree with TRBD2. CDR3 sequence (DNA): TGTGCCAGCATCCAGGGACTAGGAAGTCCTCCGGCGCAGTATTTT. This translates into CASIQGLGSPPAQYF.